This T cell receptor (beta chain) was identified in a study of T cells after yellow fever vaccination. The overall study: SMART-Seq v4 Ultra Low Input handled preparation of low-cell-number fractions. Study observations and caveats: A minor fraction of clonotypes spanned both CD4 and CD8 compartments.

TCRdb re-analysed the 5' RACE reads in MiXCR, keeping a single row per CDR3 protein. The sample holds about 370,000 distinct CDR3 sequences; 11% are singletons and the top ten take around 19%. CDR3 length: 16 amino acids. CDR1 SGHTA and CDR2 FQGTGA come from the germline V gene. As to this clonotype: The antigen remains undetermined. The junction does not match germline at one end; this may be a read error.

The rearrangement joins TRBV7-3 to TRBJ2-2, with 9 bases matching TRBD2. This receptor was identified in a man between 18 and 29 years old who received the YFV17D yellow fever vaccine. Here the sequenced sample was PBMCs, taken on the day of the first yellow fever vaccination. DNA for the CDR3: TGTCCCAGCAGCTTAGTAGGAGCGGGGGGCACCGGGGAGCTGTTTTTT. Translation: CPSSLVGAGGTGELFF.